The T cell receptor beta chain under discussion was sequenced for a study of blood T cell repertoires in COVID-19. Study-level background: Sources were T cells, B-cell-depleted T cells, or PBMCs; the material itself was cDNA or gDNA.

This CDR3 is built from 14 residues. V was shortened by 5 bases and J by 2 bases, with 11 bases between the two germline ends. Germline CDR1 MNHEY, CDR2 SMNVEV (reference sequence). In the source study's methods: For nucleated cells, counts were estimated from reference gene primer amplification. Only in-frame clones appear in the TCRdb table, and some are missing; sequencing was by immunoSEQ multiplex PCR. That table supplies the V and J calls and clone size; D and trimming were determined from the DNA. Of 400,000 to 550,000 clones listed, approximately 90% are singletons. The clonotype comes from a woman between 25 and 40 years old with acute or convalescent COVID-19. Material: peripheral blood. The chain joins TRBV27 to TRBJ2-3; the D gene is possibly TRBD2 (6 bases). The CDR3 sequence: CASSPGLITDTQYF. In DNA, the CDR3 is TGTGCCAGCAGTCCGGGACTTATCACAGATACGCAGTATTTT.